The 9 T cell receptor beta chains below come from one sample, sequenced in a study of CD8 T cells in Susac syndrome. When the RNA was reverse transcribed, random hexamers were used with an input of 0.5 to 1 ug. From the immunoSEQ multiplex PCR reads, TCRdb called clonotypes with MiXCR, one entry per CDR3 protein. Among some 150,000 distinct CDR3 sequences, around 96% were seen once, and the ten largest hold around 0.21%. Source material: CD8+ T cells from PBMCs. The receptors were gathered from a human donor with multiple sclerosis.

The rearrangement links TRBV11-2 to TRBJ2-5; 8 bases map to TRBD1. In germline, CDR1 is SGHAT, CDR2 FQNNGV. There are 16 residues in the CDR3. J lost 5 bases, V lost 7 bases, and 15 bases had no gene match. Written as DNA, the CDR3 is TGTGCCAGCAACGTAGCAGGGACAGGCGGCCGGGAGACCCAGTACTTC. Amino acids: CASNVAGTGGRETQYF.

The chain links TRBV6-5 to TRBJ1-5; 8 nucleotides match TRBD1. This CDR3 has 14 residues. The V gene end was trimmed by 7 bases and the J gene end by 4 bases; junction bases not matched to a gene: 6. Germline lookup yields CDR1 MNHEY and CDR2 SVGAGI. CDR3 sequence: CASKTGVGNQPQHF. In DNA form, the CDR3 reads TGTGCCAGCAAGACAGGGGTGGGAAATCAGCCCCAGCATTTT.

The chain joins TRBV7-9 to TRBJ1-1, with D maybe TRBD1 (6 bases). The germline V gene has CDR1 SEHNR and CDR2 FQNEAQ (reference sequence). The CDR3 has 15 residues. V gave up 4 bases and J gave up 0 bases, with 12 bases separating them. CDR3 loop: CASSSTGHLNTEAFF. DNA for the CDR3: TGTGCCAGCAGCTCGACGGGACATCTGAACACTGAAGCTTTCTTT.

The rearrangement joins TRBV4-3 to TRBJ2-1; possible D gene TRBD2, 8 bases. V lost 4 bases and J lost 8, with 18 bases in between. The CDR3 spans 15 residues. Germline V lookup: CDR1 LGHNA, CDR2 YSLEER. CDR3 coding DNA: TGCGCCAGCAGCCTTAGCGGGACCAGGGGGGATGAGCAGTTCTTC. Residues: CASSLSGTRGDEQFF.

The table lists this clonotype with a count of one. The V and J genes are TRBV20-1 and TRBJ2-3; D remains unclear. The CDR3 contains 14 residues. V lost 0 bases to trimming and J lost 0 bases, with 7 bases between them. CDR1 and CDR2 from the germline V gene are DFQATT and SNEGSKA (reference sequence). CDR3 DNA sequence: TGCAGTGCTAGAGATTGGGCTAGCACAGATACGCAGTATTTT. The encoded protein is CSARDWASTDTQYF.

J is TRBJ1-1 and V is TRBV30, with TRBD1 as a possible D gene (5 bases). Per the germline V gene, CDR1 is GTSNPN and CDR2 is SVGIG (reference sequence). The CDR3 is 13 amino acids. V shed 3 bases and J shed 2 bases, with 10 bases lying between them. CDR3 coding DNA: TGTGCCTGGAGCTGGGGCCCTAACACTGAAGCTTTCTTT. This translates into CAWSWGPNTEAFF. Based on the CDR3 plus reference TRBV30 and TRBJ1-1, the full variable domain is SQTIHQWPATLVQPVGSPLSLECTVEGTSNPNLYWYRQAAGRGLQLLFYSVGIGQISSEVPQNLSASRPQDRQFILSSKKLLLSDSGFYLCAWSWGPNTEAFFGQGTRLTVV.

The chain employs TRBV4-3 and TRBJ2-1; 9 nucleotides line up with TRBD2. V dropped 4 bases and J dropped 6; count of bases not matched to a gene: 10. This CDR3 has 16 residues. CDR1 is LGHNA and CDR2 is YSLEER in the germline V gene. Written as DNA, the CDR3 is TGCGCCAGCAGCCCCAGGATCGGCGGGGGGGCCAATGAGCAGTTCTTC. This gives the protein CASSPRIGGGANEQFF.

The rearrangement uses TRBV7-9 and TRBJ1-3; D uncertain. V was shortened by 3 bases and J by 2 bases, with 2 bases between the two germline ends. This CDR3 is 12 amino acids long. Germline lookup yields CDR1 SEHNR and CDR2 FQNEAQ (reference sequence). Written as DNA, the CDR3 is TGTGCCAGCAGCTTGGCTGGAAACACCATATATTTT. As protein: CASSLAGNTIYF.

This chain connects TRBV5-1 to TRBJ2-7; D possibly uses TRBD1 or TRBD2 (5 bases each). Trimming stripped 4 bases from V and 6 bases from J, with 14 bases between. The CDR3 is 13 amino acids. The germline gives CDR1 SGHRS, CDR2 YFSETQ. CDR3 protein: CASSLGTLREQYF. The CDR3, as DNA: TGCGCCAGCAGCCTTGGGACCCTCCGCGAGCAGTACTTC.